These 4 T cell receptor beta chains share one sample of origin, sequenced in a study of blood T cell repertoires in COVID-19. TCRdb's copy holds only in-frame clones and misses some; the assay was immunoSEQ multiplex PCR. The sample records around 76,000 clones, about 85% being singletons. The sample taken for sequencing was peripheral blood. Every receptor here comes from a man between 45 and 60 years old with COVID-19, enrolled during active disease.

This rearrangement joins TRBV11-1 to TRBJ1-1; D remains ambiguous. V lost 4 bases to trimming and J lost 4 bases, with 10 bases between them. CDR1 and CDR2 from the germline V gene are SGHAT and FQDESV (reference sequence). CDR3 length: 13 residues. CDR3 residues: CASSSNPGTEAFF. The CDR3 DNA reads TGTGCCAGCAGCTCCAACCCGGGCACTGAAGCTTTCTTT.

J is TRBJ2-3 and V is TRBV10-2; TRBD1 might be the D (6 bases). In germline, CDR1 is WSHSY, CDR2 SAAADI. The CDR3 has 15 amino acids. Trimming removed 6 bases from V and 2 bases from J, with 15 bases in between. The CDR3 is CASRQGLRYTDTQYF. The CDR3 coding sequence is TGCGCCAGCAGACAGGGATTGAGGTACACAGATACGCAGTATTTT.

This clone is medium-sized (0.01 to 0.1%) in the sample. CDR3 bases: TGTGCCAGCAATTTCGGGACAGGGATTGAAAAACTGTTTTTT. Residues: CASNFGTGIEKLFF. The chain recombines TRBV6-5 with TRBJ1-4, with 9 bases matching TRBD1. CDR3 length: 14 residues. J gave up 7 bases and V 7 bases, and 7 bases lay outside the gene matches. CDR1 MNHEY and CDR2 SVGAGI come from the germline V gene.

The chain joins TRBV3-1 (or the pseudogene TRBV3-2) to TRBJ1-5; D unresolved. Germline CDR1 is LGHDT and CDR2 is YNNKEL (reference sequence). This CDR3 spans 15 amino acids. V lost 0 bases, J lost 6 bases, and 12 bases lay in between. The CDR3 region is CASSQDGSEGQPQHF. The DNA for the CDR3 is TGTGCCAGCAGCCAAGATGGATCAGAGGGTCAGCCCCAGCATTTT.